The 15 T cell receptor beta chains below come from one sample, sequenced in a study of T cell responses to AZD1222 COVID-19 vaccine (dated by TCRdb to the early 2020s). Receptor amplification or capture employed the immunoSEQ multiplex PCR assay. Here the immuneACCESS table is served through TCRdb, limited to in-frame sequences with V and J called. Missing clones are a known gap in these copies; in checked studies unresolved V genes cover under half, and the rest lacks a known reason. This sample has 90,000 to 150,000 clones in its table, and 75% to 95% of those were observed once. 4% to 5% of the sample goes to the ten largest clones. This specimen's time point label, interpreted: about 28 days (+/-7) after the second vaccine dose. Read against the paper, the sample's treatment or condition label means: meningococcal conjugate vaccine given as trial control. This material consisted of peripheral blood, taken 28 days after the second dose of the MenACWY control vaccine. The origin of the receptors is an adult who received the MenACWY meningococcal vaccine as a control.

CDR3 protein: CASSLFDQPQHF. The CDR3 DNA sequence: TGTGCCAGCAGTTTATTCGATCAGCCCCAGCATTTT. This chain links TRBV12-3 or TRBV12-4 with TRBJ1-5; the D is unclear. The V and J ends lost 2 bases and 5 bases respectively, with 4 bases between them. The CDR3 has 12 amino acids.

This clone was seen a few times. This chain joins TRBV4-1 and TRBJ2-2; D remains ambiguous. The V gene lost 0 bases and the J gene lost 4 bases, with 15 bases spanning the gap. The CDR3 consists of 17 residues. Germline V gene sequence: CDR1 MGHRA, CDR2 YSYEKL. The CDR3 DNA reads TGCGCCAGCAGCCAAGAACCCTTTGGACCGAGCACCGGGGAGCTGTTTTTT. This encodes CASSQEPFGPSTGELFF.

V usage is TRBV2 and J usage is TRBJ1-1; TRBD1 matches at 7 bases. The ends lost 6 bases at V and 6 bases at J; junction bases unmatched: 4. CDR1 and CDR2 from the germline V gene are SNHLY and FYNNEI. This CDR3 is 12 amino acids long. The CDR3 region is CASRGDSSEAFF. CDR3 sequence (DNA): TGTGCCAGCAGGGGGGACAGCTCTGAAGCTTTCTTT.

V gene TRBV29-1 combines with J gene TRBJ2-7, with D perhaps matching TRBD2 (5 bases). V was cut by 3 bases and J by 1 base, with 10 bases left in between. The V gene's germline CDR1 is SQVTM and CDR2 ANQGSEA. The CDR3 is 13 residues long. DNA of the CDR3: TGCAGCGTTGAGTTAGCGAATTCCTACGAGCAGTACTTC. This codes for CSVELANSYEQYF.

The rearrangement joins TRBV30 to TRBJ2-7, with TRBD2 matching 9 bases. The germline gives CDR1 GTSNPN, CDR2 SVGIG (reference sequence). This CDR3 region has 17 residues. After removal of 2 bases from V and 2 bases from J, the junction contained 13 bases not matched to a gene. The CDR3 sequence is CAWSPSFFGLATYEQYF. The CDR3 DNA reads as TGTGCCTGGAGTCCATCTTTCTTCGGACTAGCGACCTACGAGCAGTACTTC.

V and J are TRBV6-5 and TRBJ2-1; D is unresolved. The CDR3 has 12 amino acids. CDR1 MNHEY and CDR2 SVGAGI come from the germline V gene. V was cut by 6 bases and J by 8 bases, with 11 bases left in between. The CDR3 reads CASSLPLDEQFF. The CDR3 nucleotides read TGTGCCAGCAGCCTCCCCCTGGATGAGCAGTTCTTC.

The V call is TRBV15, the J call TRBJ2-7, with D hard to call. Germline V gene sequence: CDR1 LNHNV, CDR2 YYDKDF (reference sequence). V dropped 1 base and J dropped 6 bases, with 16 bases sitting between them. This CDR3 is built from 15 residues. The CDR3, as DNA: TGTGCCACCAGCAGAGGGGGTGGGCTTGGTGGCGAGCAGTACTTC. Its protein product is CATSRGGGLGGEQYF. The full variable domain, completed using reference TRBV15 and TRBJ2-7, is DAMVIQNPRYQVTQFGKPVTLSCSQTLNHNVMYWYQQKSSQAPKLLFHYYDKDFNNEADTPDNFQSRRPNTSFCFLDIRSPGLGDTAMYLCATSRGGGLGGEQYFGPGTRLTVT.

This chain joins TRBV13 and TRBJ1-3; 8 bases line up with TRBD1. The CDR3 spans 18 residues. Germline lookup yields CDR1 PRHDT and CDR2 FYEKMQ (reference sequence). Trimming removed 4 bases from V and 4 bases from J; junction bases left unmatched: 15. The CDR3, as DNA: TGTGCCAGCAGCTCGAGGAGGGACAGGACTAACTTCGGAAACACCATATATTTT. Its protein product is CASSSRRDRTNFGNTIYF. The complete variable domain, with remaining parts taken from reference TRBV13 and TRBJ1-3, reads AAGVIQSPRHLIKEKRETATLKCYPIPRHDTVYWYQQGPGQDPQFLISFYEKMQSDKGSIPDRFSAQQFSDYHSELNMSSLELGDSALYFCASSSRRDRTNFGNTIYFGEGSWLTVV.

V gene TRBV28 combines with J gene TRBJ2-7; the D gene is possibly TRBD2 (6 bases). V gave up 6 bases and J gave up 4 bases, with 16 bases separating them. This CDR3 comprises 14 residues. The germline V gene encodes CDR1 MDHEN and CDR2 SYDVKM. CDR3 sequence reads: CASRGPGLAYEQYF. CDR3 nucleotide sequence: TGTGCCAGCAGAGGACCGGGACTGGCTTACGAGCAGTACTTC.

V is TRBV2 and J is TRBJ1-5; D ambiguous. Germline V CDR1 and CDR2: SNHLY, FYNNEI. This CDR3 spans 13 amino acids. Trimming removed 4 bases from V and 4 bases from J, with 8 bases in between. The CDR3 region has the DNA TGTGCCAGCAGTGTAGAAAGAAATCAGCCCCAGCATTTT. Amino acids: CASSVERNQPQHF.

The V call is TRBV5-6, the J call TRBJ2-5; weak D call: TRBD1 (7 bases). The germline V gene encodes CDR1 SGHDT and CDR2 YYEEEE. The ends were cut back, 4 bases at V and 4 bases at J, with 17 bases in the middle. The CDR3 has 15 residues. DNA for the CDR3: TGTGCCAGCAGCCGGACTCAGGGGGGCGGAGAGACCCAGTACTTC. It codes for CASSRTQGGGETQYF.

This clone was seen just once. CDR3 coding DNA: TGTGCCAGCAGTTACGCCTCCAAGTTAAACAGGGATACGACCACTGAAGCTTTCTTT. Translating gives CASSYASKLNRDTTTEAFF. This rearrangement joins TRBV28 to TRBJ1-1; D possibly corresponds to TRBD1 (6 bases). From germline, CDR1 is MDHEN and CDR2 SYDVKM. The CDR3 totals 19 residues. The ends were cut back, 4 bases at V and 4 bases at J, with 28 bases in the middle.

The CDR3 region is CASSIFPTGIGELFF. CDR3 bases: TGTGCCAGTAGTATCTTCCCAACGGGGATCGGGGAGCTGTTTTTT. This chain uses TRBV19 with TRBJ2-2; possibly TRBD2 for D (5 bases). V was pared by 3 bases and J by 7 bases, with 15 bases between. Germline V CDR1 and CDR2: LNHDA, SQIVND (reference sequence). The CDR3 has 15 amino acids.

In this sample, this clone turned up a few times. The chain uses TRBV28 and TRBJ1-5; D unresolved. Germline-derived CDR1 and CDR2 are MDHEN and SYDVKM. Between the trimmed V and J ends, which lost 6 bases and 0 bases, there was a span of 3 bases. CDR3 length equals 12 residues. The CDR3 region is CASRDSNQPQHF. CDR3 bases: TGTGCCAGCAGGGATAGCAATCAGCCCCAGCATTTT.

The chain uses TRBV6-6 and TRBJ1-2; tentative D call: TRBD1 (5 bases). The CDR3 loop spans 13 amino acids. Trimming shortened V by 5 bases and J by 6 bases, and 13 bases separated the two germline ends. From germline, CDR1 is MNHNY and CDR2 SVGAGI (reference sequence). The CDR3 sequence is CASSPSGRDGYTF. DNA for the CDR3: TGTGCCAGCAGTCCCTCAGGCAGGGATGGCTACACCTTC.